This entry describes one TCR beta chain. The source of the sample is a study of cytomegalovirus exposure and HLA in healthy donors. The germline CDR1 and CDR2 sequences are GTSNPN and SVGIG (reference sequence). The CDR3 is 13 residues long. Germline trimming cut 4 bases from V and 5 bases from J; bases unmatched to any gene: 5. This PCR relied on a set of 60 Vbeta primers and 13 Jbeta primers. TCRdb's table, derived via immunoSEQ multiplex PCR, lists solely in-frame clones and lacks some. Among some 180,000 clones listed, around 75% were seen once. Source material: PBMCs. The receptor was derived from a male donor in good health and CMV-seronegative. V and J are TRBV30 and TRBJ2-1, with 7 positions matching TRBD2. The CDR3, as DNA: TGTGCCTGGACCAGCGGGATCAACAATGAGCAGTTCTTC. Its protein product is CAWTSGINNEQFF.